The rows below give T cell receptor beta chains drawn from one sample of a study of T cell clonotyping in hematopoietic cell transplantation. The data were produced by immunoSEQ multiplex PCR, yet TCRdb's version contains in-frame clones alone and is incomplete. The sample holds some 28,000 clones; approximately 77% are singletons and the top ten take around 1.9%. This specimen was peripheral blood mononuclear cells, taken before stem cell transplant. Receptors originate from a man between 40 and 49 years old with acute myeloid leukemia. Some clones in this sample may be carry-over from other donors' samples. The CDR3 runs from the conserved cysteine through the conserved F or W. Fields, in order: clone size, V gene, D gene, J gene, CDR3 length, CDR3 protein, CDR3 DNA. D genes are given only for firm matches. Size is omitted from some rows. Given values are once, few, many or a class for expanded clones.

NA	TRBV30	NA	TRBJ1-5	13	CAWSLGNYQPQHF	TGTGCCTGGAGTCTAGGCAACTATCAGCCCCAGCATTTT
once	TRBV4-2	NA	TRBJ2-5	14	CASSQGTGGRTQYF	TGTGCCAGCAGCCAAGGGACTGGGGGGCGGACCCAGTACTTC
NA	TRBV6-1	NA	TRBJ2-1	14	CASPRDATYNEQFF	TGTGCCAGCCCGAGGGACGCAACCTACAATGAGCAGTTCTTC
NA	TRBV11-1	NA	TRBJ2-7	12	CASSPNDYEQYF	TGTGCCAGCAGCCCCAACGACTACGAGCAGTACTTC
NA	TRBV7-2	TRBD2	TRBJ2-7	17	CASSSGLAGGITYEQYF	TGTGCCAGCAGCTCCGGACTAGCGGGAGGGATTACCTACGAGCAGTACTTC
NA	TRBV7-3	NA	TRBJ1-1	14	CASSLTGPGTEAFF	TGTGCCAGCAGCTTAACAGGGCCGGGGACTGAAGCTTTCTTT
NA	TRBV2	TRBD2	TRBJ2-7	15	CASKMEREATYEQYF	TGTGCCAGCAAGATGGAGCGGGAGGCGACCTACGAGCAGTACTTC
NA	TRBV7-2	NA	TRBJ1-1	15	CASSSWDGWNTEAFF	TGTGCCAGCAGCTCGTGGGACGGTTGGAACACTGAAGCTTTCTTT
NA	TRBV2	NA	TRBJ2-7	14	CASSTRTASYEQYF	TGTGCCAGCAGCACTAGGACGGCCTCCTACGAGCAGTACTTC
NA	TRBV7-9	TRBD1	TRBJ1-4	14	CASSRTGGNEKLFF	TGTGCCAGCAGCCGGACAGGGGGGAATGAAAAACTGTTTTTT
NA	TRBV27	TRBD2	TRBJ2-2	14	CASSLGGGAGELFF	TGTGCCAGCAGTTTAGGCGGGGGTGCCGGGGAGCTGTTTTTT
NA	TRBV11-3	TRBD1	TRBJ1-1	15	CASSHGETGVTEAFF	TGTGCCAGCAGCCATGGGGAGACAGGGGTCACTGAAGCTTTCTTT
NA	TRBV5-8	NA	TRBJ1-2	13	CASSKGHRTGYTF	TGTGCCAGCAGCAAAGGACACCGTACCGGCTACACCTTC
NA	TRBV5-4	NA	TRBJ2-2	13	CASSSTNTGELFF	TGTGCCAGCAGTTCCACGAACACCGGGGAGCTGTTTTTT
NA	TRBV19	NA	TRBJ1-6	17	CASRSAGVAHDNSPLHF	TGTGCCAGTAGAAGCGCGGGCGTAGCACACGACAATTCACCCCTCCACTTT
NA	TRBV11-3	TRBD2	TRBJ2-7	17	CASSFLGGAGERVEQYF	TGTGCCAGCAGCTTCCTAGGTGGAGCGGGAGAAAGGGTCGAGCAGTACTTC
NA	TRBV19	NA	TRBJ1-1	17	CASSINRSAQMNTEAFF	TGTGCCAGTAGTATCAATAGGTCTGCCCAAATGAACACTGAAGCTTTCTTT
NA	TRBV5-1	NA	TRBJ2-5	14	CASSSTDQGETQYF	TGCGCCAGCAGCTCGACAGACCAGGGGGAGACCCAGTACTTC
once	TRBV19	NA	TRBJ1-2	13	CASSIGTAYGYTF	TGTGCCAGTAGTATTGGGACCGCCTATGGCTACACCTTC
few	TRBV30	NA	TRBJ1-3	16	CAWSVAGASSGNTIYF	TGTGCCTGGAGTGTAGCAGGGGCCAGCTCTGGAAACACCATATATTTT
NA	TRBV19	TRBD1	TRBJ1-5	16	CASSIPDRGFNQPQHF	TGTGCCAGTAGTATTCCTGACAGGGGGTTCAATCAGCCCCAGCATTTT
NA	TRBV28	TRBD1	TRBJ2-5	14	CASSHNRGRETQYF	TGTGCCAGCAGCCATAACAGGGGCCGAGAGACCCAGTACTTC
NA	TRBV28	NA	TRBJ2-6	16	CASSLAGPPGANVLTF	TGTGCCAGCAGTTTAGCGGGCCCCCCCGGGGCCAACGTCCTGACTTTC
NA	TRBV27	NA	TRBJ2-7	13	CASNQGEGFEQYF	TGTGCCAGCAACCAGGGGGAGGGCTTCGAGCAGTACTTC
few	TRBV10-3	NA	TRBJ1-2	14	CAIRSGARSHGYTF	TGTGCCATCAGGTCAGGGGCCCGCAGTCATGGCTACACCTTC
NA	TRBV28	TRBD2	TRBJ2-1	14	CASGGTSGSNEQFF	TGTGCCAGCGGCGGGACTAGCGGGAGCAATGAGCAGTTCTTC
once	TRBV9	TRBD1	TRBJ1-3	17	CASSVVPGGDAGNTIYF	TGTGCCAGCAGCGTAGTTCCAGGGGGCGATGCTGGAAACACCATATATTTT
NA	TRBV29-1	TRBD1	TRBJ2-1	13	CSVRDRGDNEQFF	TGCAGCGTTCGGGACAGGGGGGACAATGAGCAGTTCTTC
NA	TRBV19	TRBD1	TRBJ2-7	15	CASSTHRGLSYEQYF	TGTGCCAGTAGTACTCACAGGGGGCTCTCCTACGAGCAGTACTTC
NA	TRBV5-4	TRBD1	TRBJ2-7	18	CASSTGEGQGLSSYEQYF	TGTGCCAGCAGCACCGGGGAGGGACAGGGCCTGAGCTCCTACGAGCAGTACTTC
NA	TRBV5-1	TRBD2	TRBJ2-3	15	CASRPAGGSTDTQYF	TGCGCCAGCAGACCAGCGGGAGGCAGCACAGATACGCAGTATTTT
few	TRBV19	NA	TRBJ1-1	11	CASIGQDEAFF	TGTGCCAGTATTGGACAAGATGAAGCTTTCTTT
NA	TRBV11-3	NA	TRBJ1-1	13	CAIRIGRGTEAFF	TGTGCCATCAGGATTGGGAGAGGAACTGAAGCTTTCTTT
NA	TRBV7-2	TRBD2	TRBJ2-3	14	CASSPSGNTDTQYF	TGTGCCAGCAGCCCTAGCGGGAACACAGATACGCAGTATTTT
NA	TRBV11-2	NA	TRBJ2-7	14	CASSLGSGFYEQYF	TGTGCCAGCAGCTTAGGGTCAGGGTTCTACGAGCAGTACTTC
once	TRBV19	NA	TRBJ2-3	15	CASSTGGGTTDTQYF	TGTGCCAGTAGTACTGGGGGGGGCACCACAGATACGCAGTATTTT
NA	TRBV6-1	TRBD1	TRBJ1-2	14	CASRRDRVFYGYTF	TGTGCCAGCAGACGGGACAGGGTGTTTTATGGCTACACCTTC
NA	TRBV2	TRBD2	TRBJ2-1	15	CASTPAGGRRNEQFF	TGTGCCAGCACCCCAGCGGGGGGCCGTAGGAATGAGCAGTTCTTC
NA	TRBV7-2	NA	TRBJ2-2	14	CASSPGLGTGELFF	TGTGCCAGCAGCCCCGGGCTGGGTACCGGGGAGCTGTTTTTT
NA	TRBV25-1	NA	TRBJ2-7	15	CASSEVFGRGSEQYF	TGTGCCAGCAGTGAAGTATTCGGCAGGGGATCCGAGCAGTACTTC
NA	TRBV19	NA	TRBJ1-1	11	CASARNTEAFF	TGTGCCAGCGCCCGGAACACTGAAGCTTTCTTT
NA	TRBV30	NA	TRBJ2-7	15	CAWSKSGSLPYEQYF	TGTGCCTGGAGTAAATCAGGGAGTCTCCCCTACGAGCAGTACTTC
NA	TRBV5-1	NA	TRBJ1-1	15	CASSLGVVANTEAFF	TGCGCCAGCAGCTTGGGCGTGGTAGCGAACACTGAAGCTTTCTTT
NA	TRBV6-5	NA	TRBJ1-1	14	CASSSAGIVIEAFF	TGTGCCAGCAGTTCGGCAGGGATTGTAATTGAAGCTTTCTTT
NA	TRBV5-1	NA	TRBJ1-1	14	CASSFIQGYTEAFF	TGCGCCAGCAGCTTCATACAGGGCTACACTGAAGCTTTCTTT
NA	TRBV2	TRBD1	TRBJ2-3	14	CASRTGTFPDTQYF	TGTGCCAGTAGGACAGGGACTTTTCCAGATACGCAGTATTTT
NA	TRBV30	NA	TRBJ2-3	15	CAWSVGGASTDTQYF	TGTGCCTGGAGTGTAGGGGGGGCTAGCACAGATACGCAGTATTTT
NA	TRBV7-6	NA	TRBJ2-3	14	CASSLGTPTDTQYF	TGTGCCAGCAGCCTCGGGACACCCACAGATACGCAGTATTTT
NA	TRBV11-3	NA	TRBJ2-7	13	CASSPRGNYEQYF	TGTGCCAGCAGCCCTAGGGGCAATTACGAGCAGTACTTC
NA	TRBV29-1	NA	TRBJ2-3	13	CSVSMGVTDTQYF	TGCAGCGTTTCCATGGGGGTCACAGATACGCAGTATTTT
NA	TRBV4-3	TRBD1	TRBJ2-2	18	CASSHGTGGPTNTGELFF	TGCGCCAGCAGCCACGGGACAGGGGGCCCTACGAACACCGGGGAGCTGTTTTTT
NA	TRBV30	NA	TRBJ1-3	13	CASGSGGGNTIYF	TGTGCCTCAGGATCGGGTGGCGGAAACACCATATATTTT
once	TRBV18	TRBD2	TRBJ2-7	17	CASSPPTGGGGSYEQYF	TGTGCCAGCTCACCACCGACCGGTGGCGGGGGAAGCTACGAGCAGTACTTC
NA	TRBV7-8	TRBD1	TRBJ1-2	14	CASSLTGDDYGYTF	TGTGCCAGCAGCTTGACAGGGGACGACTATGGCTACACCTTC
NA	TRBV7-2	NA	TRBJ2-7	14	CASSPRRGSYEQYF	TGTGCCAGCAGCCCCAGACGGGGCTCCTACGAGCAGTACTTC
NA	TRBV5-4	TRBD2	TRBJ2-7	17	CASSLGPLAGSSYEQYF	TGTGCCAGCAGCTTAGGGCCACTAGCGGGAAGCTCCTACGAGCAGTACTTC
once	TRBV7-2	NA	TRBJ2-7	13	CASSRGKAYEQYF	TGTGCCAGCAGTCGGGGGAAGGCCTACGAGCAGTACTTC
few	TRBV29-1	NA	TRBJ2-2	13	CSVGTTASGELFF	TGCAGCGTTGGTACAACTGCCTCCGGGGAGCTGTTTTTT
NA	TRBV7-2	TRBD2	TRBJ2-3	18	CASSLTTEAGSSTDTQYF	TGTGCCAGCAGCTTGACCACCGAAGCGGGATCTAGCACAGATACGCAGTATTTT